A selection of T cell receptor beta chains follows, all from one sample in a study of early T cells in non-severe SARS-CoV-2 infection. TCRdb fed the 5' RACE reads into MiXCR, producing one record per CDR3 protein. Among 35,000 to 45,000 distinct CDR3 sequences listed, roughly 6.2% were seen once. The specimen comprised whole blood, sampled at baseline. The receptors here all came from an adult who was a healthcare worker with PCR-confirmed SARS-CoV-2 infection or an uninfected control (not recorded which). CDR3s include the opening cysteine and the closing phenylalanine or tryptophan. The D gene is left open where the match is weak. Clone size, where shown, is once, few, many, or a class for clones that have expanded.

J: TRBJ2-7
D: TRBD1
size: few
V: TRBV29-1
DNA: TGCAGCGGGGGACAGGGCAACGAGCAGTACTTC
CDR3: CSGGQGNEQYF

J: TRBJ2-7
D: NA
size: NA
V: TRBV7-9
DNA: TGTGCCAGCAGCTCCCTTATGGAGGACTACGAGCAGTACTTC
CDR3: CASSSLMEDYEQYF

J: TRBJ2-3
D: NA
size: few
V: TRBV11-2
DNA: TGTGCCAGCAGCTCCCAGGGAAATACGCAGTATTTT
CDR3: CASSSQGNTQYF

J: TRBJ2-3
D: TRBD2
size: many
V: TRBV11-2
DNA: TGTGCCAGCAGCTTACGAGCGGGGGGGTCAATCCGCACAGATACGCAGTATTTT
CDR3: CASSLRAGGSIRTDTQYF

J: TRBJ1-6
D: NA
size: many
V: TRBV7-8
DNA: TGTGCCAGCAGCTTAGGTGCCAGGGGCAGCGCCTATAATTCACCCCTCCACTTT
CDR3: CASSLGARGSAYNSPLHF

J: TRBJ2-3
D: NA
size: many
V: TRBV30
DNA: TGTGCCTGGAGTGAGCAGTTCGGGACAGATACGCAGTATTTT
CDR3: CAWSEQFGTDTQYF

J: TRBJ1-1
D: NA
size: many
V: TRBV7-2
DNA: TGTGCCAGCAGCTCGTGGAATCAGGGTAGCACTGAAGCTTTCTTT
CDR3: CASSSWNQGSTEAFF

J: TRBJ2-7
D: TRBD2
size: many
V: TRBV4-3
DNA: TGCGCCAGCAGCCAAGGACTAGCGGGGGGCGCTACGGCCTACGAGCAGTACTTC
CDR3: CASSQGLAGGATAYEQYF

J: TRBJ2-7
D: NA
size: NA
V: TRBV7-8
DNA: TGTGCCAGCAGCTTACGGCTCGTGGGATTCGAGCAGTACTTC
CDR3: CASSLRLVGFEQYF

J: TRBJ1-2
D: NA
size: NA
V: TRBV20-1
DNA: TGCAGTGCTAGGCGGGGTGGGGGGGATGGCTACACCTTC
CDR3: CSARRGGGDGYTF

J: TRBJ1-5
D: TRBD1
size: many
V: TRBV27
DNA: TGTGCCAGCAGTCCAGGGGGAAGGAGCAATCAGCCCCAGCATTTT
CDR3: CASSPGGRSNQPQHF

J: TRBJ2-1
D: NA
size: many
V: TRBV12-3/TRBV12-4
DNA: TGTGCCAGCAGTTTTGAGGTTTCCGGTGAGCAGTTCTTC
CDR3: CASSFEVSGEQFF

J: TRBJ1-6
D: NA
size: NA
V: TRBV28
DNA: TGTGCCAGCAGTTGGCCTAATTCACCCCTCCACTTT
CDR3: CASSWPNSPLHF

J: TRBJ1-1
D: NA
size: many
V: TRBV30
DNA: TGTGCCTGGAGTCCCCCTAGGACATCCAAGCTATCCAACACTGAAGCTTTCTTT
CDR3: CAWSPPRTSKLSNTEAFF

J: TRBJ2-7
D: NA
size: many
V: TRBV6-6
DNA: TGTGCCAGCAGGGCGCAGGGAAGTCCCTACGAGCAGTACTTC
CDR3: CASRAQGSPYEQYF

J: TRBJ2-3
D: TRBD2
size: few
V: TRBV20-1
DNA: TGCAGTGCTCGGACTAGCGGGAGCTCTCGAGATACGCAGTATTTT
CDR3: CSARTSGSSRDTQYF

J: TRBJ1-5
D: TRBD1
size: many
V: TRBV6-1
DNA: TGTGCCAGCTCTCTGGACAGGGGGCGGTCGCAGCCCCAGCATTTT
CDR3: CASSLDRGRSQPQHF